Sequencing of this T cell receptor beta chain was carried out in a study of shared clonotypes between healthy human individuals. Data came from immunoSEQ multiplex PCR; TCRdb stores just in-frame clones and leaves some out. Among fewer than 600,000 clones listed, 79% were seen once. The clonotype comes from a woman between 40 and 55 years old in good health. Some clones in this sample may be carry-over from other donors' samples. Sequenced input: PBMCs.

CDR3 coding DNA: TGCGCCAGCAGCTTGAGGACAGCCCAGTCGGGGAGTGGGGCCAACGTCCTGACTTTC. It is translated as CASSLRTAQSGSGANVLTF. The chain is built from TRBV5-1 and TRBJ2-6, with a weak D call TRBD1 (6 bases). V was trimmed by 1 base and J by 3 bases, leaving 20 bases between them. Germline values: CDR1 SGHRS, CDR2 YFSETQ. The CDR3 totals 19 residues.